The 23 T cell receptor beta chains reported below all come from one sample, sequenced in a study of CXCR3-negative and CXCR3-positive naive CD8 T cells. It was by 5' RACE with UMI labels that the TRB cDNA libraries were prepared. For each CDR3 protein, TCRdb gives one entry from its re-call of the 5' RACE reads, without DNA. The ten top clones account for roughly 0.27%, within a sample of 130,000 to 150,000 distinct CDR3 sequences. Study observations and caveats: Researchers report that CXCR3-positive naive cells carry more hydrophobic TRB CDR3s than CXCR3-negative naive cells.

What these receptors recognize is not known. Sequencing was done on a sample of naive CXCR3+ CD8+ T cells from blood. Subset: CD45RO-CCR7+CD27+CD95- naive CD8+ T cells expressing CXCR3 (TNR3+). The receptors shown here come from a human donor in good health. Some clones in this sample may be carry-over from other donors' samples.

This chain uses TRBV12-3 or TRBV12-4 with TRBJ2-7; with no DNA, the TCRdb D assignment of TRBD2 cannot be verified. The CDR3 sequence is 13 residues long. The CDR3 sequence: CASSPRRAYEQYF.

CDR3 loop: CASSQGTTPGELFF. J is TRBJ2-2 and V is TRBV27; TCRdb picks TRBD1, but there is no DNA to check that call. Germline V gives CDR1 MNHEY, CDR2 SMNVEV (reference sequence). CDR3 size: 14 residues.

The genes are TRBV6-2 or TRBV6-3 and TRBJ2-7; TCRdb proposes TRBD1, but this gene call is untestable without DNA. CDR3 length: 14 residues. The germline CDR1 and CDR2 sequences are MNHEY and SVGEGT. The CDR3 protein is CASSPTTVTYEQYF.

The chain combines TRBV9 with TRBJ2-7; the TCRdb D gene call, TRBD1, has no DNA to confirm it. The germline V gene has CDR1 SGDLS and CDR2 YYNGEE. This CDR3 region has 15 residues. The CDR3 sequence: CASSVDKGVGYEQYF.

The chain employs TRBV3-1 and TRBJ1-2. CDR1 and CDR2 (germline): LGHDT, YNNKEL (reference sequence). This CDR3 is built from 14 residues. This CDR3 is CASSQDTSNYGYTF.

CDR3 amino acids: CASSVDSVPSTNYEQYF. The V gene is TRBV2, the J gene TRBJ2-7; TCRdb's D call, TRBD1, is unchecked because there is no DNA. The CDR3 spans 17 residues. Germline V gene data show CDR1 as SNHLY and CDR2 as FYNNEI.

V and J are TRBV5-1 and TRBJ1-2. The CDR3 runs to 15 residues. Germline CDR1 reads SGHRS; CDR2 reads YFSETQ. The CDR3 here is CASSLEGATNYGYTF.

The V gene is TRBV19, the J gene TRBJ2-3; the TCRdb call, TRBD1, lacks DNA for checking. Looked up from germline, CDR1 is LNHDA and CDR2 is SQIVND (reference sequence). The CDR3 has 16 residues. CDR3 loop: CASTAGDQVGTDTQYF.

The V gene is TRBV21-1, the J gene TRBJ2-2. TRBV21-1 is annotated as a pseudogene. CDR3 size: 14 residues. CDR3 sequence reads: CASSPLLVTGELFF.

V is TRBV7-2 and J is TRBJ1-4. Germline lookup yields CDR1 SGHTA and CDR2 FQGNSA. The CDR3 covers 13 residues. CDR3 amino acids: CASSLTWEEKLFF.

The CDR3 sequence: CAAHSGTQGNEQFF. The chain recombines TRBV6-2 or TRBV6-3 with TRBJ2-1; without DNA, the TCRdb call of TRBD1 cannot be checked. This CDR3 is built from 14 residues. Germline-derived CDR1 and CDR2 are MNHEY and SVGEGT.

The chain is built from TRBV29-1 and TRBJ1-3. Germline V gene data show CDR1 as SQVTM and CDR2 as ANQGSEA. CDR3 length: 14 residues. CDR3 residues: CSVEGLVGGNTIYF.

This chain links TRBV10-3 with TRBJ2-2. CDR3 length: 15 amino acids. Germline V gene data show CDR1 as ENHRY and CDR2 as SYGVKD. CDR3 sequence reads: CAISDTDGNTGELFF.

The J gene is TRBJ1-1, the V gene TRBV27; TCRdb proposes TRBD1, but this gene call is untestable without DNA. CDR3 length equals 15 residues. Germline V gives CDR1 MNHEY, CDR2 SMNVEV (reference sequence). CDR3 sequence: CASINRALEGTEAFF.

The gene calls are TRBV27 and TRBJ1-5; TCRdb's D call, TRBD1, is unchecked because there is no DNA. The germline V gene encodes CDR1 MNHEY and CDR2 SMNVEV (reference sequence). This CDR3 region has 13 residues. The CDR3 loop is CDTHGGGDQPQHF.

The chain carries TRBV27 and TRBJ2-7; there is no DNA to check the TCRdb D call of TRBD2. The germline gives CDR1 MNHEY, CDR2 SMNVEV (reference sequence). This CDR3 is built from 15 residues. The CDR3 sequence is CASSLSGLAAKEQYF.

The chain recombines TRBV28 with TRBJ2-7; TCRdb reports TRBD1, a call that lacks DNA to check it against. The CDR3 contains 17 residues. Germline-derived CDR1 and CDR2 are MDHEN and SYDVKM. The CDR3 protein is CASSLLLGTASSYEQYF.

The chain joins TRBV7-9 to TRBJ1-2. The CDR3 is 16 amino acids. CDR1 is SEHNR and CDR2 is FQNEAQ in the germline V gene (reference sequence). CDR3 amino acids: CASIPTNGVPNYGYTF. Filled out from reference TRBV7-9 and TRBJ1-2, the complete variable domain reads DTGVSQNPRHKITKRGQNVTFRCDPISEHNRLYWYRQTLGQGPEFLTYFQNEAQLEKSRLLSDRFSAERPKGSFSTLEIQRTEQGDSAMYLCASIPTNGVPNYGYTFGSGTRLTVV.

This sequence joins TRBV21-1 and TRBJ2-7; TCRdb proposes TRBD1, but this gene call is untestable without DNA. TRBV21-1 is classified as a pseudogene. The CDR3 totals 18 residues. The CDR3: CASSKLSNRDSEVYEQYF.

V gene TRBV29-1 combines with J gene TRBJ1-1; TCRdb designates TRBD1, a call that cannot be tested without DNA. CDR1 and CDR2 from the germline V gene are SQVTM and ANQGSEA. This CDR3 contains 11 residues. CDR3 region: CSVLGVTEAFF.

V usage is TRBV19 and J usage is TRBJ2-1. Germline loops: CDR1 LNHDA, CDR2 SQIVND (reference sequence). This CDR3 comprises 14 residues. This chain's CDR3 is CASSDRTTYNEQFF.

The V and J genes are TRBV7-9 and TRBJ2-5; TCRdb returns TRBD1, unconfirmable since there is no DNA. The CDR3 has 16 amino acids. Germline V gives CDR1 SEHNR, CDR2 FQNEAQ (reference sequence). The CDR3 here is CASSLVSDSSWETQYF.

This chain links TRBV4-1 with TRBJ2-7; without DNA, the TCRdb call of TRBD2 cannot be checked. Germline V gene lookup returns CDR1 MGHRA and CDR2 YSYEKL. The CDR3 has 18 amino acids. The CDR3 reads CASSQVISGGASSYEQYF.